This entry lists 28 T cell receptor beta chains sequenced from one sample in a study of human T cells and chemical hapten exposure. As for time point: patch test 1, 2 weeks after DPC sensitization. Treatment meaning: therapeutic diphenylcyclopropenone sensitization with weekly scalp DPC. Using its own MiXCR run on the RACE reads, TCRdb lists one record per CDR3 protein. This sample yields some 180,000 distinct CDR3 sequences, of which about a fifth are seen a single time; about 6.7% belongs to the top ten. The sample was whole blood, taken in connection with sensitization to the hapten diphenylcyclopropenone (DPC). These receptors all stem from a woman aged 45-59 years with alopecia areata. Some clones in this sample may be carry-over from other donors' samples.

V gene TRBV29-1 combines with J gene TRBJ2-1; D remains unclear. Germline values: CDR1 SQVTM, CDR2 ANQGSEA. Trimming removed 7 bases at V and 5 bases at J, with 6 bases between. CDR3 length equals 10 residues. CDR3 nucleotide sequence: TGCAGCGCCTTCGACAATGAGCAGTTCTTC. It codes for CSAFDNEQFF.

This clonotype has a handful of counts. V usage is TRBV5-6 and J usage is TRBJ2-4; possible D gene TRBD1, 5 bases. Per germline, CDR1 SGHDT and CDR2 YYEEEE. This CDR3 has 14 residues. The V gene lost 3 bases and the J gene lost 5 bases, with 12 bases spanning the gap. The CDR3 DNA sequence: TGTGCCAGCAGCTATGACAGCCCACAAAACATTCAGTACTTC. This codes for CASSYDSPQNIQYF.

This clonotype appeared a single time. The CDR3 here is CASSPRGGSGIYEQYF. CDR3 sequence (DNA): TGTGCCAGCAGCCCACGCGGGGGAAGCGGTATCTACGAGCAGTACTTC. The chain uses TRBV7-8 and TRBJ2-7; 7 positions match TRBD2. The CDR3 has 16 amino acids. V shed 5 bases, J shed 3 bases, and the junction held 13 bases outside the gene matches. CDR1 SGHVS and CDR2 FQNEAQ come from the germline V gene.

The V call is TRBV24-1, the J call TRBJ1-2; maybe TRBD1 (5 bases). Germline V CDR1 and CDR2: KGHDR, SFDVKD. V shed 3 bases and J shed 8 bases, with 15 bases lying between them. The CDR3 loop spans 14 amino acids. CDR3 coding DNA: TGTGCCACCAGTGATCCCCGGGACGCCCGGGGCTACACCTTC. This translates into CATSDPRDARGYTF.

This clonotype was counted between two and nine times. The chain recombines TRBV20-1 with TRBJ1-2, with D uncertain. The CDR3 sequence is 14 residues long. The germline CDR1 and CDR2 sequences are DFQATT and SNEGSKA (reference sequence). Trimming took 0 bases from V and 0 from J, leaving 8 bases between them. The CDR3 spells CSARDPGTNYGYTF. The CDR3 DNA is TGCAGTGCTAGAGATCCGGGGACTAACTATGGCTACACCTTC.

The chain recombines TRBV3-1 with TRBJ1-3, with D possibly being TRBD1 (6 bases). Germline V CDR1 and CDR2: LGHDT, YNNKEL (reference sequence). Deletions cut 4 bases from V and 8 bases from J, with 21 bases between. The CDR3 consists of 16 residues. The CDR3 sequence: CASSRDGSLQGHTIYF. The CDR3 DNA sequence: TGTGCCAGCAGCCGAGATGGATCTCTACAGGGACACACCATATATTTT.

J is TRBJ2-1 and V is TRBV7-2, with D tentatively TRBD2 (6 bases). CDR1 and CDR2 (germline): SGHTA, FQGNSA. V was pared by 1 base and J by 8 bases, with 12 bases between. This CDR3 has 14 amino acids. The CDR3 here is CASSLVAVSDEQFF. CDR3 DNA: TGTGCCAGCAGCTTAGTAGCGGTTTCAGATGAGCAGTTCTTC.

The chain has TRBV7-2 and TRBJ2-1, with 12 bases lining up with TRBD2. V shed 2 bases and J 6 bases; nucleotides not matched to a gene: 2. CDR1 SGHTA and CDR2 FQGNSA come from the germline V gene. The CDR3 extends over 15 amino acids. DNA for the CDR3: TGTGCCAGCAGCTTATCTAGCGGGAGGGCCAATGAGCAGTTCTTC. This encodes CASSLSSGRANEQFF.

This chain connects TRBV12-3 or TRBV12-4 to TRBJ2-5; 8 nucleotides align to TRBD2. The CDR3 has 14 residues. J lost 5 bases, V lost 8 bases, and 10 bases had no gene match. This CDR3 is CASAPPGLGETQYF. In DNA form, the CDR3 reads TGTGCCAGCGCACCCCCGGGACTAGGGGAGACCCAGTACTTC.

This sequence joins TRBV20-1 and TRBJ1-2; no clear D gene. The ends were cut back, 5 bases at V and 1 base at J, with 5 bases in the middle. Germline V gene sequence: CDR1 DFQATT, CDR2 SNEGSKA (reference sequence). There are 11 residues in the CDR3. The CDR3: CSAASNYGYTF. For the CDR3, the DNA is TGCAGTGCTGCCAGTAACTATGGCTACACCTTC.

This clonotype was counted at least ten times. The gene calls are TRBV11-2 and TRBJ2-1; D not certain. This CDR3 contains 13 residues. Trimming removed 1 base from V and 2 bases from J, with 3 bases in between. CDR1 and CDR2 (germline): SGHAT, FQNNGV. The CDR3 is CASSLVAYNEQFF. The CDR3, as DNA: TGTGCCAGCAGCTTAGTAGCCTACAATGAGCAGTTCTTC.

Only a few counts were recorded for this clonotype. The chain employs TRBV25-1 and TRBJ2-3, with D hard to call. The V end was cut by 2 bases, the J end by 4 bases, with 7 bases between. The germline CDR1 and CDR2 sequences are MGHDK and SYGVNS. The CDR3 consists of 13 residues. The CDR3 DNA is TGTGCCAGCAGTGAAACCGGGCCAGATACGCAGTATTTT. Encoded protein: CASSETGPDTQYF.

This clonotype was found a few times. This sequence joins TRBV20-1 and TRBJ1-5, with D possibly being TRBD1 (5 bases). The CDR3 has 13 residues. The germline V gene encodes CDR1 DFQATT and CDR2 SNEGSKA (reference sequence). V shed 4 bases and J shed 3 bases, with 10 bases lying between them. Here the CDR3 DNA reads TGCAGTGCTATAGACAGCAACAATCAGCCCCAGCATTTT. Protein sequence: CSAIDSNNQPQHF.

This clonotype occurred a few times. The chain is built from TRBV20-1 and TRBJ2-7; 8 bases map to TRBD1. CDR3 length: 15 residues. V trimming: 3 bases; J trimming: 1 base; junction bases outside the gene matches: 8. Germline CDR1 is DFQATT and CDR2 is SNEGSKA (reference sequence). CDR3 amino acids: CSASGSGGASYEQYF. The CDR3 DNA follows: TGCAGTGCTAGTGGGTCAGGGGGCGCGTCCTACGAGCAGTACTTC.

This clonotype occurred a few times. The chain is built from TRBV20-1 and TRBJ1-4, with D perhaps TRBD1 (5 bases). V lost 5 bases and J lost 0, with 22 bases in between. Germline V gene lookup returns CDR1 DFQATT and CDR2 SNEGSKA (reference sequence). This CDR3 has 18 residues. For the CDR3, the DNA is TGCAGTGCTCTCCCCATTGACAGCAAGAAGGCAACTAATGAAAAACTGTTTTTT. It codes for CSALPIDSKKATNEKLFF.

V is TRBV28 and J is TRBJ2-7; D possibly corresponds to TRBD2 (6 bases). The CDR3 has 17 amino acids. The germline gives CDR1 MDHEN, CDR2 SYDVKM. V was shortened by 3 bases and J by 2 bases, with 20 bases between the two germline ends. CDR3 nucleotide sequence: TGTGCCAGCAGTTTCCCAAAGCATCTGGGAGGCCCCTACGAGCAGTACTTC. This gives the protein CASSFPKHLGGPYEQYF.

V usage is TRBV4-2 and J usage is TRBJ2-7; D uncertain. Germline-derived CDR1 and CDR2 are LGHNA and YNFKEQ. The V gene lost 0 bases and the J gene lost 0 bases, with 18 bases spanning the gap. The length of the CDR3 is 18 residues. DNA of the CDR3: TGTGCCAGCAGCCAAGAGAGCTCAGCGTCAGCTTACTCCTACGAGCAGTACTTC. Protein: CASSQESSASAYSYEQYF.

This clonotype was picked up a small number of times. The rearrangement uses TRBV29-1 and TRBJ1-5; D perhaps matches TRBD1 (6 bases). V lost 5 bases and J lost 1, with 12 bases in between. The CDR3 spans 14 residues. The germline CDR1 and CDR2 sequences are SQVTM and ANQGSEA. CDR3 nucleotide sequence: TGCAGCGTTACCGCAGGGGAAAGCAATCAGCCCCAGCATTTT. This translates into CSVTAGESNQPQHF.

The CDR3: CASSPGGGLAEGYNEQFF. Here the CDR3 DNA reads TGTGCCAGCAGTCCGGGGGGGGGACTAGCGGAGGGGTACAATGAGCAGTTCTTC. The V gene is TRBV6-6, the J gene TRBJ2-1; 11 nucleotides line up with TRBD2. The J segment lost 4 bases and the V segment lost 5 bases, leaving 13 bases of the junction unmatched. Germline V gene data show CDR1 as MNHNY and CDR2 as SVGAGI (reference sequence). The CDR3 totals 18 residues.

This clonotype was counted only a few times. The rearrangement uses TRBV29-1 and TRBJ1-1; D is unresolved. The CDR3 consists of 14 residues. The germline V and J ends were trimmed by 4 bases and 0 bases, with 12 bases remaining between them. Germline CDR1 reads SQVTM; CDR2 reads ANQGSEA. The CDR3, as DNA: TGCAGCGTTGTTTCGGTGGGCATGAACACTGAAGCTTTCTTT. Its translation: CSVVSVGMNTEAFF.

V and J are TRBV7-6 and TRBJ2-7; TRBD2 agrees at 13 bases. Germline-derived CDR1 and CDR2 are SGHVS and FNYEAQ. This CDR3 contains 19 residues. Trimming removed 3 bases from V and 0 bases from J; junction bases left unmatched: 11. The CDR3 loop reads CASSFRAAGTSGTSYEQYF. CDR3 nucleotides: TGTGCCAGCAGCTTCAGAGCCGCCGGGACTAGCGGGACCTCCTACGAGCAGTACTTC.

This clonotype was seen a single time. CDR3 nucleotide sequence: TGTGCCAGCAGTTCCCTAGCCTTTGGTTATACGCAGTATTTT. It yields the protein CASSSLAFGYTQYF. The V gene is TRBV5-6, the J gene TRBJ2-3, with D perhaps matching TRBD2 (5 bases). The CDR3 runs to 14 residues. Germline V lookup: CDR1 SGHDT, CDR2 YYEEEE. Trimming left V 5 bases short and J 7 bases short, with 17 bases between. Together with reference TRBV5-6 and TRBJ2-3, the CDR3 gives the full variable domain: DAGVTQSPTHLIKTRGQQVTLRCSPKSGHDTVSWYQQALGQGPQFIFQYYEEEERQRGNFPDRFSGHQFPNYSSELNVNALLLGDSALYLCASSSLAFGYTQYFGPGTRLTVL.

The chain combines TRBV11-3 with TRBJ2-1, with TRBD2 matching 10 bases. This CDR3 region has 14 residues. Germline trimming cut 3 bases from V and 5 bases from J; bases unmatched to any gene: 1. Looked up from germline, CDR1 is SGHNT and CDR2 is YENEEA. The CDR3 here is CASSFSGRHNEQFF. CDR3 nucleotides: TGTGCCAGCAGCTTTAGCGGGAGGCACAATGAGCAGTTCTTC.

This rearrangement joins TRBV5-1 to TRBJ2-6; D gene uncertain. The CDR3 sequence is 15 residues long. Trimming left V 0 bases short and J 0 bases short, with 4 bases between. Per the germline V gene, CDR1 is SGHRS and CDR2 is YFSETQ. As DNA, the CDR3 is TGCGCCAGCAGCTTGGTAAGCTCTGGGGCCAACGTCCTGACTTTC. Translated: CASSLVSSGANVLTF.

The chain is built from TRBV10-3 and TRBJ1-2; no firm D call. V was cut by 2 bases and J by 2 bases, with 12 bases left in between. CDR1 and CDR2 (germline): ENHRY, SYGVKD. The CDR3 is 15 residues long. The CDR3 is CAISERVGINYGYTF. The CDR3 DNA reads TGTGCCATCAGTGAGAGGGTCGGGATCAACTATGGCTACACCTTC.

This clonotype was recorded a few times. This chain joins TRBV25-1 and TRBJ2-4, with D hard to call. Trimming left V 4 bases short and J 5 bases short, with 18 bases between. Germline V CDR1 and CDR2: MGHDK, SYGVNS. This CDR3 region has 16 residues. CDR3 loop: CASSGGAGRRENIQYF. CDR3 in DNA: TGTGCCAGCAGTGGAGGCGCCGGTCGACGCGAAAACATTCAGTACTTC.

There are a few counts of this clonotype. This chain uses TRBV29-1 with TRBJ2-3; 10 bases agree with TRBD2. Germline trimming cut 7 bases from V and 2 bases from J; bases unmatched to any gene: 3. Germline CDR1 reads SQVTM; CDR2 reads ANQGSEA. This CDR3 is 13 amino acids long. CDR3 region: CSAGLAVTDTQYF. CDR3 DNA sequence: TGCAGCGCCGGACTAGCGGTCACAGATACGCAGTATTTT.

In this sample, this clonotype turned up many times. The chain has TRBV21-1 and TRBJ1-4. TRBV21-1 is designated a pseudogene. The length of the CDR3 is 15 residues. The chain's CDR3 is CASSTPGGTNEKLFF. The DNA of the CDR3 is TGTGCCAGCAGCACCCCCGGAGGGACTAATGAAAAACTGTTTTTT.